The 24 T cell receptor beta chains in this list originate from one sample, sequenced in a study of identical twins. MiXCR was run by TCRdb on the 5' RACE reads, yielding one entry per CDR3 protein. The repertoire holds about 660,000 distinct CDR3 sequences, with over 8.5% as singletons. Separately, the same data were catalogued under a study of yellow fever vaccine responses in identical twins.

Material: PBMCs. Receptors were obtained from a woman under 30 in good health.

This clonotype was detected only a few times. This rearrangement joins TRBV7-3 to TRBJ2-7; 8 positions match TRBD1. This CDR3 has 15 amino acids. V lost 4 bases to trimming and J lost 4 bases; unmatched junction nucleotides: 9. CDR1 and CDR2 from the germline V gene are SGHTA and FQGTGA. Here the CDR3 reads CASSYTAGTGYEQYF. The DNA of the CDR3 is TGTGCCAGCAGCTACACCGCCGGGACAGGTTACGAGCAGTACTTC.

In this sample, this clonotype turned up many times. The genes are TRBV29-1 and TRBJ2-7; 9 positions agree with TRBD1. The germline CDR1 and CDR2 sequences are SQVTM and ANQGSEA. CDR3 length equals 14 residues. The J segment lost 3 bases and the V segment lost 4 bases, leaving 7 bases of the junction unmatched. Here the CDR3 reads CSVVDRGLSYEQYF. The CDR3 DNA sequence: TGCAGCGTTGTGGACAGGGGTTTGAGCTACGAGCAGTACTTC.

The rearrangement joins TRBV9 to TRBJ2-5, with TRBD2 matching 12 bases. The V gene end was trimmed by 3 bases and the J gene end by 2 bases; junction bases not matched to a gene: 2. The CDR3 runs to 15 residues. Germline values: CDR1 SGDLS, CDR2 YYNGEE. For the CDR3, the DNA is TGTGCCAGCAGCGCTAGCGGGGGGGCGCAAGAGACCCAGTACTTC. This encodes CASSASGGAQETQYF.

The CDR3 loop is CASSLAGGQSYNEQFF. The CDR3 region has the DNA TGCGCCAGCAGCTTGGCCGGGGGGCAATCCTACAATGAGCAGTTCTTC. This chain uses TRBV5-1 with TRBJ2-1; maybe TRBD2 (7 bases). Trimming removed 0 bases from V and 1 base from J, with 11 bases in between. Per the germline V gene, CDR1 is SGHRS and CDR2 is YFSETQ. The CDR3 length is 16 residues. The entire variable domain, with the rest obtained from reference TRBV5-1 and TRBJ2-1, is as follows: KAGVTQTPRYLIKTRGQQVTLSCSPISGHRSVSWYQQTPGQGLQFLFEYFSETQRNKGNFPGRFSGRQFSNSRSEMNVSTLELGDSALYLCASSLAGGQSYNEQFFGPGTRLTVL.

The gene calls are TRBV10-3 and TRBJ2-3; D is perhaps TRBD2 (5 bases). Germline lookup yields CDR1 ENHRY and CDR2 SYGVKD. The CDR3 spans 15 residues. Trimming left V 6 bases short and J 2 bases short, with 15 bases between. CDR3 nucleotide sequence: TGTGCCATCAGGAAGAGCGGAGCATCCACAGATACGCAGTATTTT. It yields the protein CAIRKSGASTDTQYF.

This chain joins TRBV18 and TRBJ2-1, with D perhaps given as TRBD1 or TRBD2 (5 bases each). The CDR3 consists of 17 residues. Germline V CDR1 and CDR2: KGHSH, LQKENI. Trimming left V 0 bases short and J 0 bases short, with 12 bases between. Here the CDR3 reads CASSPPGTLSSYNEQFF. The CDR3 nucleotides are TGTGCCAGCTCACCACCCGGGACCCTAAGCTCCTACAATGAGCAGTTCTTC.

This clonotype was found a few times. This chain connects TRBV7-9 to TRBJ2-1, with a tentative D call TRBD2 (6 bases). CDR1 and CDR2 from the germline V gene are SEHNR and FQNEAQ (reference sequence). CDR3 length equals 17 residues. With 0 bases removed from V and 8 bases from J, the gap between germline ends came to 20 bases. The CDR3 DNA reads TGTGCCAGCAGCTTAGCGGGACTTCTGATAAGGGGCCATGAGCAGTTCTTC. Amino acid sequence: CASSLAGLLIRGHEQFF.

This clonotype was counted at least ten times. The chain links TRBV11-2 to TRBJ2-7; no definite D call. CDR3 length equals 14 residues. Trimming pared 1 base from V and 0 bases from J, leaving 7 bases between. Looked up from germline, CDR1 is SGHAT and CDR2 is FQNNGV. The CDR3 DNA is TGTGCCAGCAGCTTAGGGGCCTACTCCTACGAGCAGTACTTC. Translated: CASSLGAYSYEQYF.

The CDR3 coding sequence is TGTGCCAGCAGCTTAGTGGGACACCCCGAAGGGGCCGGGGAGCTGTTTTTT. Translated: CASSLVGHPEGAGELFF. This chain uses TRBV11-2 with TRBJ2-2; D possibly corresponds to TRBD1 (6 bases). The length of the CDR3 is 17 residues. CDR1 is SGHAT, CDR2 FQNNGV, per germline. Trimming left V 1 base short and J 6 bases short, with 18 bases between. Using reference TRBV11-2 and TRBJ2-2 for the parts outside the CDR3, the full variable domain is EAGVAQSPRYKIIEKRQSVAFWCNPISGHATLYWYQQILGQGPKLLIQFQNNGVVDDSQLPKDRFSAERLKGVDSTLKIQPAKLEDSAVYLCASSLVGHPEGAGELFFGEGSRLTVL.

This clonotype was seen a handful of times. This chain links TRBV6-5 with TRBJ2-2; 10 bases align to TRBD2. CDR1 is MNHEY and CDR2 is SVGAGI in the germline V gene. V shed 2 bases, J shed 6 bases, and the junction held 12 bases outside the gene matches. This CDR3 is built from 18 residues. The CDR3 protein is CASSYKTGLAQFSGELFF. DNA of the CDR3: TGTGCCAGCAGTTACAAGACGGGACTAGCGCAGTTTTCCGGGGAGCTGTTTTTT.

This clonotype was detected ten times or more. The gene calls are TRBV3-1 and TRBJ2-1; D unresolved. V gave up 4 bases and J gave up 8 bases, with 18 bases separating them. CDR3 length equals 15 residues. CDR1 and CDR2 (germline): LGHDT, YNNKEL (reference sequence). The CDR3 coding sequence is TGTGCCAGCAGCCCTACTCCGGGCCCCTCCGATGAGCAGTTCTTC. It yields the protein CASSPTPGPSDEQFF.

In its sample, this clonotype was seen many times. This chain joins TRBV11-3 and TRBJ2-2; no clear D. This CDR3 region has 13 residues. Germline values: CDR1 SGHNT, CDR2 YENEEA. V was pared by 6 bases and J by 5 bases, with 10 bases between. CDR3 region: CASSTPATGELFF. CDR3 DNA: TGTGCCAGCAGTACTCCAGCTACCGGGGAGCTGTTTTTT.

This clonotype was seen only a few times. This chain uses TRBV7-4 with TRBJ2-1; D is unclear. V was cut by 0 bases and J by 0 bases, with 24 bases left in between. CDR1 SGHVT and CDR2 SQSDAQ come from the germline V gene. The CDR3 contains 21 residues. Here the CDR3 reads CASSLAYGRHASLRSYNEQFF. CDR3 bases: TGTGCCAGCAGCTTAGCATACGGCAGACACGCAAGTTTGCGCTCCTACAATGAGCAGTTCTTC.

At least ten counts were recorded for this clonotype. The chain carries TRBV28 and TRBJ1-1, with D unresolved. The CDR3 runs 12 residues. Germline lookup yields CDR1 MDHEN and CDR2 SYDVKM. Trimming shortened V by 10 bases and J by 11 bases, and 20 bases separated the two germline ends. CDR3: CATTLRSGLAFF. The CDR3 bases are TGTGCCACCACCCTCAGGTCGGGGTTGGCTTTCTTT.

This clonotype has only a few counts. The chain has TRBV20-1 and TRBJ2-5; TRBD1 matches 7 bases. Per germline, CDR1 DFQATT and CDR2 SNEGSKA (reference sequence). The V gene end was trimmed by 6 bases and the J gene end by 5 bases; junction bases not matched to a gene: 15. The CDR3 is made up of 15 amino acids. CDR3 region: CSAARLQGSFETQYF. The CDR3 DNA reads TGCAGTGCAGCACGGTTACAGGGGTCATTCGAGACCCAGTACTTC.

V gene TRBV28 combines with J gene TRBJ2-3, with TRBD2 identical over 13 bases. From germline, CDR1 is MDHEN and CDR2 SYDVKM. V lost 2 bases to trimming and J lost 6 bases; unmatched junction nucleotides: 8. The CDR3 loop spans 17 amino acids. The CDR3 nucleotides read TGTGCCAGCAGTTTAACTAGCGGGAGGGCATACGGGGATACGCAGTATTTT. It codes for CASSLTSGRAYGDTQYF.

This clonotype occurred many times. The chain combines TRBV28 with TRBJ2-3; D gene ambiguous. CDR1 and CDR2 (germline): MDHEN, SYDVKM. There are 17 residues in the CDR3. V was pared by 6 bases and J by 1 base, with 20 bases between. The chain's CDR3 is CASSPPDLNMGTDTQYF. The DNA of the CDR3 is TGTGCCAGCAGCCCGCCGGACCTAAACATGGGCACAGATACGCAGTATTTT.

The rearrangement uses TRBV4-3 and TRBJ2-1, with D unresolved. The CDR3 extends over 17 amino acids. Trimming shortened V by 0 bases and J by 3 bases, and 15 bases separated the two germline ends. Germline V gene data show CDR1 as LGHNA and CDR2 as YSLEER. Here the CDR3 DNA reads TGCGCCAGCAGCCAAGAAGTGGGGTCCCTACACTACAATGAGCAGTTCTTC. It encodes CASSQEVGSLHYNEQFF.

This clonotype came up a few times. The genes are TRBV3-1 and TRBJ1-5; D unresolved. The CDR3 has 16 amino acids. V was shortened by 0 bases and J by 2 bases, with 11 bases between the two germline ends. The germline V gene has CDR1 LGHDT and CDR2 YNNKEL (reference sequence). For the CDR3, the DNA is TGTGCCAGCAGCCAAGATCGGGGAAGGGGCAATCAGCCCCAGCATTTT. This translates into CASSQDRGRGNQPQHF.

The V gene is TRBV6-2 or TRBV6-3, the J gene TRBJ1-1; tentatively, D is TRBD1 (5 bases). The CDR3 consists of 14 residues. Germline V gene sequence: CDR1 MNHEY, CDR2 SVGEGT. V dropped 6 bases and J dropped 0 bases, with 11 bases sitting between them. The CDR3 reads CASSARDLNTEAFF. Written as DNA, the CDR3 is TGTGCCAGCAGCGCCCGGGACCTGAACACTGAAGCTTTCTTT.

The chain employs TRBV29-1 and TRBJ2-1, with TRBD2 matching 7 bases. The CDR3 sequence is 13 residues long. Germline V gene data show CDR1 as SQVTM and CDR2 as ANQGSEA. Losses at the gene ends were 6 bases for V and 8 bases for J; bases not matched to a gene: 10. The CDR3, as DNA: TGCAGCGTGGGAGGCGGGAGTTTGTATGAGCAGTTCTTC. Amino acids: CSVGGGSLYEQFF.

This clonotype has only a few counts. CDR3 nucleotides: TGTGCCAGCAGTTTAAAGCCGGGACTAGCGGGGATGAAAAGCTCCTACGAGCAGTACTTC. The encoded protein is CASSLKPGLAGMKSSYEQYF. The chain combines TRBV12-3 or TRBV12-4 with TRBJ2-7; TRBD2 agrees at 13 bases. Germline trimming cut 2 bases from V and 0 bases from J; bases unmatched to any gene: 13. This CDR3 contains 20 residues.

In this sample, this clonotype turned up a few times. The chain uses TRBV10-1 and TRBJ2-1, with D possibly TRBD2 on 6 matching bases. Deletions cut 2 bases from V and 2 bases from J, with 10 bases between. CDR1 WNHNN and CDR2 SYGVQD come from the germline V gene (reference sequence). The CDR3 runs to 15 residues. The CDR3: CASSETSPTYNEQFF. In DNA, the CDR3 is TGCGCCAGCAGTGAGACTAGCCCAACCTACAATGAGCAGTTCTTC.

This clonotype showed up many times. This chain connects TRBV7-9 to TRBJ2-2, with D tentatively TRBD2 (5 bases). Germline lookup yields CDR1 SEHNR and CDR2 FQNEAQ (reference sequence). V was shortened by 0 bases and J by 4 bases, with 12 bases between the two germline ends. The CDR3 totals 16 residues. CDR3 coding DNA: TGTGCCAGCAGCTTAGCCTCCCCCGGAGGCACCGGGGAGCTGTTTTTT. It codes for CASSLASPGGTGELFF. Full variable domain (remainder filled in from reference TRBV7-9 and TRBJ2-2): DTGVSQNPRHKITKRGQNVTFRCDPISEHNRLYWYRQTLGQGPEFLTYFQNEAQLEKSRLLSDRFSAERPKGSFSTLEIQRTEQGDSAMYLCASSLASPGGTGELFFGEGSRLTVL.